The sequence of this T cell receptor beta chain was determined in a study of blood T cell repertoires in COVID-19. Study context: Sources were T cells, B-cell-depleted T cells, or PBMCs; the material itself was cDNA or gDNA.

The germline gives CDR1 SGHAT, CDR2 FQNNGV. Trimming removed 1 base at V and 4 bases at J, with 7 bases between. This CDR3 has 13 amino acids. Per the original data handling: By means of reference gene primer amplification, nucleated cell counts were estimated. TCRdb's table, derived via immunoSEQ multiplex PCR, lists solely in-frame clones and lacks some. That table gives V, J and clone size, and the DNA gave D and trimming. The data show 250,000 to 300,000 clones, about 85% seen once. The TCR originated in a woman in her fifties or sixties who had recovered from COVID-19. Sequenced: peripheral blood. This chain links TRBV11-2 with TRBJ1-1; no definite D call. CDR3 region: CASSLGSGTEAFF. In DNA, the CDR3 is TGTGCCAGCAGCTTAGGTTCGGGCACTGAAGCTTTCTTT. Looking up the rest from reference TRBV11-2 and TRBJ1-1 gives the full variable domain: EAGVAQSPRYKIIEKRQSVAFWCNPISGHATLYWYQQILGQGPKLLIQFQNNGVVDDSQLPKDRFSAERLKGVDSTLKIQPAKLEDSAVYLCASSLGSGTEAFFGQGTRLTVV.